The T cell receptor beta chain described here comes from a study of CD4+ T cells in melanoma. Study observations and caveats: A reported correlation linked neoantigen-specific CD4+ T cells to CD8+, macrophage and B cell function.

Generated by immunoSEQ multiplex PCR, the TCRdb table keeps only in-frame clones and is missing some. This sample yields 17,000 or so clones, of which roughly 80% are seen a single time; approximately 5.6% belongs to the top ten. Comment on this clone: Antigen specificity is unknown.

The CDR3 is 14 amino acids. Germline V CDR1 and CDR2: SEHNR, FQNEAQ (reference sequence). The V gene end was trimmed by 8 bases and the J gene end by 7 bases; junction bases not matched to a gene: 11. Sequencing was done on a sample of cells from a culture (not recorded whether cultured in vitro). The V call is TRBV7-9, the J call TRBJ1-5; 7 bases map to TRBD1. The origin of this receptor is a human donor with melanoma. CDR3 region: CASARGQAGQPQHF. CDR3 sequence (DNA): TGTGCCAGCGCCCGCGGACAGGCGGGGCAGCCCCAGCATTTT.